The clone carrying this T cell receptor (beta chain) was seen repeatedly, ten times or more. Its matching antigen is unknown. The data were taken from a study of T cells in Graves' hyperthyroidism and ophthalmopathy. Study-wide findings and caveats: Model output signaled ophthalmopathy a median approximately 6 months ahead of onset.

Regions amplified from RNA transcripts were the TCR beta CDR3 regions. TCR CDR3 regions were first amplified by RT-PCR with HTBI primers. A single record per CDR3 protein comes from TCRdb applying MiXCR to the multiplex PCR reads. The table lists about 500,000 distinct CDR3 sequences, roughly 15% of them singletons. The junction had 3 bases not matched to a gene; V was cut back by 4 bases and J by 3 bases. The germline V gene encodes CDR1 DFQATT and CDR2 SNEGSKA (reference sequence). This CDR3 contains 14 residues. This clonotype originated in a woman aged 18-30 years with Graves' ophthalmopathy. Sequencing used blood. V is TRBV20-1 and J is TRBJ2-1; 10 bases map to TRBD2. The CDR3: CSAKRGGYYNEQFF. The CDR3 DNA sequence: TGCAGTGCTAAGCGGGGGGGCTACTACAATGAGCAGTTCTTC.